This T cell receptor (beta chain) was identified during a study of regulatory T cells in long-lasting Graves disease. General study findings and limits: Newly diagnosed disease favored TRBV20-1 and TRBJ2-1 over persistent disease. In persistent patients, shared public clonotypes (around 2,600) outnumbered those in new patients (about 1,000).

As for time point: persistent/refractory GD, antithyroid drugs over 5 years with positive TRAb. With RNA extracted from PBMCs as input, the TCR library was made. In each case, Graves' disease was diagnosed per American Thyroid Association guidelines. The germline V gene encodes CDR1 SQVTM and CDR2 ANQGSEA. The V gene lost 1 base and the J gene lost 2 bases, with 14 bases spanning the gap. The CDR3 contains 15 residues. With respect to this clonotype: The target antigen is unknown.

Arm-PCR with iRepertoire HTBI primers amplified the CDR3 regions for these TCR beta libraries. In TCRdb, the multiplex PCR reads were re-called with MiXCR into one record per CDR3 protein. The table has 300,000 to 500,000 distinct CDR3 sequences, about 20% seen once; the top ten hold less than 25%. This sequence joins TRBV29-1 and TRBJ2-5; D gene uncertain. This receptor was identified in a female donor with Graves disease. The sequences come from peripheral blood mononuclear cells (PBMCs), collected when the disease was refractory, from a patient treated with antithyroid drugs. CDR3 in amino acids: CSVEGDGLGQETQYF. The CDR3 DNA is TGCAGCGTTGAAGGCGACGGCTTGGGACAAGAGACCCAGTACTTC.